This passage covers 22 T cell receptor beta chains from one sample sequenced in a study of T cells after yellow fever vaccination. TCRdb called the 5' RACE reads again in MiXCR, with one record for every CDR3 protein. Of over 35,000 distinct CDR3 sequences in the sample, around 6.4% were seen once. Sequenced material: PBMCs, either bulk or a sorted T-cell subset (CD4+, CD8+, memory, or dextramer-sorted; not recorded which), taken 45 days after the yellow fever booster vaccination. These receptors were obtained from a man in his thirties or forties who received the YFV17D yellow fever vaccine.

This clonotype has a handful of counts. The chain joins TRBV19 to TRBJ2-1; 10 bases align to TRBD1. Unmatched junction bases numbered 11, after V lost 5 bases and J lost 10 bases. The CDR3 is 15 residues long. In germline, CDR1 is LNHDA, CDR2 SQIVND (reference sequence). The CDR3 DNA is TGTGCCAGTAGTGGCCACCGACAGGGGGCCCGGGAGCAGTTCTTC. It encodes CASSGHRQGAREQFF.

This clonotype was seen repeatedly, ten times or more. The V call is TRBV7-2, the J call TRBJ1-5; D unclear. CDR3 length: 13 amino acids. The V end lost 2 bases, the J end lost 7 bases, and 9 bases lay between the germline ends. Germline CDR1 is SGHTA and CDR2 is FQGNSA. CDR3 nucleotide sequence: TGTGCCAGCAGCTTACTAGGAGACCAGCCCCAGCATTTT. Translated: CASSLLGDQPQHF.

This clonotype appeared many times. The chain has TRBV11-3 and TRBJ2-5, with 7 nucleotides matching TRBD1. Trimming removed 4 bases from V and 5 bases from J; junction bases left unmatched: 10. Germline CDR1 is SGHNT and CDR2 is YENEEA. This CDR3 region has 15 residues. CDR3 protein: CASSYRQGVGETQYF. The CDR3 bases are TGTGCCAGCAGCTATCGACAGGGTGTAGGGGAGACCCAGTACTTC.

This clonotype was recorded many times. This CDR3 reads CASSLATSGSSEQYF. The CDR3 DNA follows: TGTGCCAGCAGCCTGGCCACTAGCGGGAGTAGCGAGCAGTACTTC. The rearrangement joins TRBV7-2 to TRBJ2-7, with 11 bases that match TRBD2. V dropped 5 bases and J dropped 6; count of bases not matched to a gene: 9. Germline CDR1 is SGHTA and CDR2 is FQGNSA. This CDR3 has 15 amino acids.

This clonotype has only a few counts. The gene calls are TRBV20-1 and TRBJ1-2; the D gene is possibly TRBD1 (6 bases). Trimming cost V 0 bases and J 0 bases, with 17 bases left between them. This CDR3 contains 17 residues. The germline gives CDR1 DFQATT, CDR2 SNEGSKA (reference sequence). For the CDR3, the DNA is TGCAGTGCTAGAGATAAAGGGGGGAATTCCTCTAACTATGGCTACACCTTC. This encodes CSARDKGGNSSNYGYTF.

This rearrangement joins TRBV19 to TRBJ1-1; 9 bases map to TRBD1. Germline V gene sequence: CDR1 LNHDA, CDR2 SQIVND (reference sequence). CDR3 length equals 13 residues. After removal of 9 bases from V and 13 bases from J, the junction contained 15 bases not matched to a gene. The CDR3 sequence: CASATSRTGEDFF. The CDR3 region has the DNA TGTGCCAGCGCAACTTCCCGGACAGGGGAGGATTTCTTT.

This clonotype has ten or more counts. V and J are TRBV4-3 and TRBJ2-7; D is ambiguous. Germline lookup yields CDR1 LGHNA and CDR2 YSLEER. Trimming left V 0 bases short and J 3 bases short, with 9 bases between. The CDR3 is 14 amino acids. The DNA of the CDR3 is TGCGCCAGCAGCCAAGATACGGGCCTCTACGAGCAGTACTTC. It encodes CASSQDTGLYEQYF.

This clonotype was recorded many times. V and J are TRBV29-1 and TRBJ2-7; 9 bases match TRBD1. The V gene's germline CDR1 is SQVTM and CDR2 ANQGSEA. After removal of 3 bases from V and 3 bases from J, the junction contained 6 bases not matched to a gene. The CDR3 has 14 residues. The CDR3 nucleotides are TGCAGCGTTGAGGTTTCGGACAGGGGCTACGAGCAGTACTTC. Protein: CSVEVSDRGYEQYF.

This clonotype was detected only a few times. The chain recombines TRBV7-8 with TRBJ2-3; 8 nucleotides align to TRBD2. The CDR3 loop spans 17 amino acids. The germline V gene encodes CDR1 SGHVS and CDR2 FQNEAQ. The ends lost 1 base at V and 0 bases at J; junction bases unmatched: 6. The CDR3 sequence is CASSLGGASGSTDTQYF. Here the CDR3 DNA reads TGTGCCAGCAGCTTAGGTGGGGCTAGCGGGAGCACAGATACGCAGTATTTT.

A note on this clonotype: The junction shows a germline mismatch at one end, possibly a read error. V usage is TRBV25-1 and J usage is TRBJ1-5; possible D gene TRBD1, 5 bases. Germline V gene lookup returns CDR1 MGHDK and CDR2 SYGVNS. This CDR3 region has 12 residues. This CDR3 is CASEGSNQPHHF. DNA of the CDR3: TGTGCCAGCGAGGGGAGCAATCAGCCCCATCATTTT.

There are many counts of this clonotype. The chain carries TRBV4-3 and TRBJ2-7; no reliable D call. Trimming stripped 4 bases from V and 0 bases from J, with 22 bases between. Germline V CDR1 and CDR2: LGHNA, YSLEER. CDR3 size: 18 residues. CDR3 loop: CASSLSDASLRSSYEQYF. The DNA of the CDR3 is TGCGCCAGCAGCCTTAGTGACGCGTCTCTAAGGAGCTCCTACGAGCAGTACTTC.

Note on this clonotype: Compared with germline, one end of the junction differs, possibly owing to a read error. The genes are TRBV14 and TRBJ2-3; D gene ambiguous. CDR3 size: 11 residues. In germline, CDR1 is SGHDN, CDR2 FVKESK. CDR3 sequence: CAISNRDTQYF. In nucleotides, the CDR3 is TGTGCCATCAGCAACCGGGATACGCAGTATTTT.

The table lists this clonotype with many counts. The chain employs TRBV5-5 and TRBJ1-1, with 9 bases lining up with TRBD1. V was pared by 3 bases and J by 10 bases, with 1 base of the junction left unmatched. Germline CDR1 reads SGHKS; CDR2 reads YYEKEE (reference sequence). The CDR3 covers 11 residues. The chain's CDR3 is CASSWTGVAFF. The CDR3 bases are TGTGCCAGCAGCTGGACAGGGGTAGCTTTCTTT.

The chain employs TRBV20-1 and TRBJ2-6; D is ambiguous. This CDR3 contains 12 residues. Trimming took off 6 bases at V and 5 bases at J, with 8 bases between the two ends. CDR1 and CDR2 (germline): DFQATT, SNEGSKA (reference sequence). CDR3 nucleotides: TGCAGTGCCACCGGCTGGGCCAACGTCCTGACTTTC. Its protein is CSATGWANVLTF.

The chain links TRBV27 to TRBJ2-3; maybe TRBD2 (6 bases). The CDR3 runs to 14 residues. V shed 3 bases and J shed 4 bases, with 11 bases lying between them. Germline lookup yields CDR1 MNHEY and CDR2 SMNVEV (reference sequence). DNA of the CDR3: TGTGCCAGCAGTTTTGGCGGGAAGGCAGATACGCAGTATTTT. As protein: CASSFGGKADTQYF.

This clonotype appeared many times. The chain combines TRBV7-2 with TRBJ2-3; a possible D gene is TRBD2 (6 bases). The CDR3 contains 12 residues. Germline lookup yields CDR1 SGHTA and CDR2 FQGNSA. V was clipped by 5 bases and J by 4 bases, with 7 bases between them. This CDR3 is CASSPSADTQYF. Written as DNA, the CDR3 is TGTGCCAGCAGCCCTAGCGCAGATACGCAGTATTTT.

This chain connects TRBV2 to TRBJ1-5, with a possible D match to TRBD1 (5 bases). This CDR3 is 13 amino acids long. Germline assignment: CDR1 SNHLY and CDR2 FYNNEI. V was cut by 6 bases and J by 3 bases, with 9 bases left in between. CDR3 region: CASRGGYNQPQHF. CDR3 nucleotides: TGTGCCAGCAGGGGGGGTTACAATCAGCCCCAGCATTTT.

In this sample, this clonotype turned up many times. The V and J genes are TRBV10-3 and TRBJ2-6; D is perhaps TRBD2 (6 bases). This CDR3 region has 15 residues. Germline-derived CDR1 and CDR2 are ENHRY and SYGVKD. Between the trimmed V and J ends, which lost 11 bases and 1 base, there was a span of 15 bases. CDR3 loop: CASRGTESGANVLTF. For the CDR3, the DNA is TGTGCCTCCCGGGGGACTGAATCTGGGGCCAACGTCCTGACTTTC.

The V gene is TRBV18, the J gene TRBJ2-5; no clear D gene. CDR3 length equals 20 residues. Looked up from germline, CDR1 is KGHSH and CDR2 is LQKENI. Trimming shortened V by 0 bases and J by 3 bases, and 26 bases separated the two germline ends. The CDR3 reads CASSPPLRYDDMTSKETQYF. Here the CDR3 DNA reads TGTGCCAGCTCACCACCCCTTCGGTATGATGACATGACGTCCAAAGAGACCCAGTACTTC.

In its sample, this clonotype was seen a few times. The J gene is TRBJ2-5, the V gene TRBV7-9, with 9 bases lining up with TRBD2. This CDR3 region has 15 residues. V gave up 2 bases and J gave up 3 bases; unmatched junction bases: 4. CDR1 and CDR2 (germline): SEHNR, FQNEAQ (reference sequence). The CDR3 DNA sequence: TGTGCCAGCAGCTTATTCGCTAGCGGGAAAGAGACCCAGTACTTC. Residues: CASSLFASGKETQYF.

This clonotype was detected many times. The J gene is TRBJ2-7, the V gene TRBV29-1; 7 bases match TRBD2. This CDR3 has 13 amino acids. The germline V gene has CDR1 SQVTM and CDR2 ANQGSEA. With V trimmed by 5 bases and J by 0 bases, 4 bases remained unmatched. CDR3 nucleotide sequence: TGCAGCGTTTCCCGGGAGGTCTCCTACGAGCAGTACTTC. It yields the protein CSVSREVSYEQYF.

The chain combines TRBV7-9 with TRBJ1-1; D may be TRBD1 (6 bases). The CDR3 has 12 amino acids. V lost 5 bases to trimming and J lost 7 bases, with 11 bases between them. Germline values: CDR1 SEHNR, CDR2 FQNEAQ (reference sequence). The CDR3 coding sequence is TGTGCCAGCAGCCCCGGACAGATTGAAGCTTTCTTT. Its protein product is CASSPGQIEAFF.